This TCR beta chain derives from a study of T-cell memory formation after mild COVID-19. The table lists this clonotype with many counts. The CDR3 has 13 amino acids. Trimming left V 0 bases short and J 4 bases short, with 7 bases between. Per the germline V gene, CDR1 is KGHSH and CDR2 is LQKENI. TCRdb fed the 5' RACE reads into MiXCR, producing one record per CDR3 protein. The sample carries a few hundred thousand distinct CDR3 sequences, approximately 16% recorded once. The material sequenced was PBMCs or a T cell subset sorted from them (not recorded which). The sequence came from a man aged 18 to 30 who had mild COVID-19 (a few samples of this study predate the infection). Cell type and time point are not known. The chain employs TRBV18 and TRBJ2-7; D not resolved. CDR3: CASSPPTSYEQYF. The CDR3 bases are TGTGCCAGCTCACCACCTACCAGTTACGAGCAGTACTTC. Combining the CDR3 with reference TRBV18 and TRBJ2-7 gives the whole variable domain NAGVMQNPRHLVRRRGQEARLRCSPMKGHSHVYWYRQLPEEGLKFMVYLQKENIIDESGMPKERFSAEFPKEGPSILRIQQVVRGDSAAYFCASSPPTSYEQYFGPGTRLTVT.